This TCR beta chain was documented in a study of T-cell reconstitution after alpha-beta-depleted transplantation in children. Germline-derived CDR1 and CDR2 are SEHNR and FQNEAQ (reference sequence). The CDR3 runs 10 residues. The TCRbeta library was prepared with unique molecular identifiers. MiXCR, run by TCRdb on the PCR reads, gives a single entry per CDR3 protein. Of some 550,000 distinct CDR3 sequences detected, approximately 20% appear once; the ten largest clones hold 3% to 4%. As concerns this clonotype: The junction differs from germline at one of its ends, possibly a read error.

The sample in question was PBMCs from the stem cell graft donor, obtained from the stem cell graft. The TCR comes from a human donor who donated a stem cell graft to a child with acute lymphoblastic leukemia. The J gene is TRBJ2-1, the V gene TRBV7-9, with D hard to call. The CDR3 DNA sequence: TGTCCCAGCAGCTTAGACGAGCAGTTCTTC. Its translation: CPSSLDEQFF.